These T cell receptor beta chains were read from a single sample in a study of spatial heterogeneity in lung cancer. MiXCR, applied by TCRdb to the 5' RACE reads, yields one record per CDR3 protein. This table holds about 38,000 distinct CDR3 sequences, 6.5% to 9.5% found once. This specimen was PBMCs, taken at surgery. These receptors came from a male donor with early-stage non-small cell lung cancer. Each CDR3 is given with its conserved first and last residue. Fields, in order: clone size, D gene, V gene, J gene, CDR3 DNA, CDR3 protein. D genes are given only for firm matches. A row's size may be missing; if present it is once, few, many or a size class.

.	.	TRBV5-3	TRBJ2-1	TGTGCCAGAAGCTTGTCTAGCGCGCGAAATAGCTCCTACAATGAGCAGTTCTTC	CARSLSSARNSSYNEQFF
few	TRBD2	TRBV14	TRBJ2-1	TGTGCCAGCAGCCAATGGACTAGCGGGAGTAGCAATGAGCAGTTCTTC	CASSQWTSGSSNEQFF
many	.	TRBV5-1	TRBJ2-7	TGCGCCAGCAGCTTGGTCGGGTTAAGCTCCTACGAGCAGTACTTC	CASSLVGLSSYEQYF
many	TRBD1	TRBV24-1	TRBJ1-2	TGTGCCACCAGTGACAATACAGGGGAGTTAAATGGCTACACCTTC	CATSDNTGELNGYTF
.	.	TRBV2	TRBJ1-1	TGTGCCAGCAGTGTCGCTGAAGCTTTCTTT	CASSVAEAFF
many	.	TRBV7-9	TRBJ2-3	TGTGCCAGCAGCTGGGCTAGCACAGATACGCAGTATTTT	CASSWASTDTQYF
few	.	TRBV5-1	TRBJ1-1	TGCGCCAGCAGCGCAACAGGGATGAACACTGAAGCTTTCTTT	CASSATGMNTEAFF
many	.	TRBV18	TRBJ1-1	TGTGCCAGCTCACCAACAGCTTTGGGAACTGAAGCTTTCTTT	CASSPTALGTEAFF
many	TRBD1	TRBV6-1	TRBJ2-3	TGTGCCAGCAGTGAACCAGGGGGAGTCACAGATACGCAGTATTTT	CASSEPGGVTDTQYF
few	.	TRBV20-1	TRBJ2-3	TGCAGTGCTAGAGGGGGAGAGGGTGTCACAGATACGCAGTATTTT	CSARGGEGVTDTQYF
many	.	TRBV7-9	TRBJ1-2	TGTGCCAGCAGCTTACAGGGGACCCATGGCTACACCTTC	CASSLQGTHGYTF
.	TRBD1	TRBV20-1	TRBJ1-5	TGCAGTGCTAGAGATCAGAAGACAGGGGGCTCTCAGCCCCAGCATTTT	CSARDQKTGGSQPQHF
many	.	TRBV7-2	TRBJ2-3	TGTGCCAGCAGCTTAACGGTCTCCGGACGTGATACGCAGTATTTT	CASSLTVSGRDTQYF
many	TRBD2	TRBV6-5	TRBJ2-3	TGTGCCAGCAGTGTCGACCCTAGCGGGAGGGGTACAGATACGCAGTATTTT	CASSVDPSGRGTDTQYF
many	TRBD1	TRBV10-3	TRBJ1-1	TGTGCCATCAGGGGGACAGGGGCCCCCACTGAAGCTTTCTTT	CAIRGTGAPTEAFF
.	.	TRBV7-2	TRBJ2-1	TGTGCCAGCAGCTCCCCCAGCTCCTACAATGAGCAGTTCTTC	CASSSPSSYNEQFF
.	.	TRBV11-2	TRBJ1-2	TGTGCCAGCAGCTCAGAAACGGGTGGCTACACCTTC	CASSSETGGYTF
many	.	TRBV7-9	TRBJ1-6	TGTGCCAGCAGCTCCCCGGCGCATAATTCACCCCTCCACTTT	CASSSPAHNSPLHF
many	.	TRBV7-2	TRBJ2-3	TGTGCCAGCAGCTTAGTTAGGGTCGGTGATACGCAGTATTTT	CASSLVRVGDTQYF
.	.	TRBV14	TRBJ2-2	TGTGCCAGCAGCCCCCGACTAGCCGGGGAGCTGTTTTTT	CASSPRLAGELFF
many	.	TRBV25-1	TRBJ2-2	TGTGCCAGCAGCCTGGAGACAGTGAACACCGGGGAGCTGTTTTTT	CASSLETVNTGELFF
.	.	TRBV7-3	TRBJ2-1	TGTGCCAGCAGCTTAGTGGGAGGCTACAATGAGCAGTTCTTC	CASSLVGGYNEQFF
many	TRBD2	TRBV6-5	TRBJ2-5	TGTGCCAGCAGTCGACTAGCGGGGAGGGAGACCCAGTACTTC	CASSRLAGRETQYF
many	.	TRBV5-4	TRBJ2-7	TGTGCCAGCAGCGTCGGGGGCACCCTCACGGAGCAGTACTTC	CASSVGGTLTEQYF
many	TRBD1	TRBV12-3/TRBV12-4	TRBJ2-2	TGTGCCAGCAGTTTAGACAGGGGGCTCGACGGGGAGCTGTTTTTT	CASSLDRGLDGELFF
many	.	TRBV3-1	TRBJ2-5	TGTGCCAGCAGCCACTCCTTACAGACCCAGTACTTC	CASSHSLQTQYF
few	TRBD1	TRBV20-1	TRBJ1-2	TGCAGTGCTAGAGATGCCGGGGACAGGGTGGGAGGCTACACCTTC	CSARDAGDRVGGYTF
.	.	TRBV6-5	TRBJ1-3	TGTGCCAGCACCCTGGGAGGGACTGGAAACACCATATATTTT	CASTLGGTGNTIYF
many	TRBD1	TRBV5-8	TRBJ1-6	TGTGCCAGCAGCCACGACAGGGTCCGATTCCCCCCTTCACCCCTCCACTTT	CASSHDRVRFPPSPLHF
many	TRBD1	TRBV7-2	TRBJ1-5	TGTGCCAGCAGCTTAGACAGGGGTAGCAATCAGCCCCAGCATTTT	CASSLDRGSNQPQHF
few	.	TRBV6-2/TRBV6-3	TRBJ2-1	TGTGCCAGCAGTTACGAAGGCTCTGCTAGCGCTGACTACAATGAGCAGTTCTTC	CASSYEGSASADYNEQFF
.	TRBD2	TRBV20-1	TRBJ2-7	TGCAGTGCTAGAGGCGCGGGGGGGTACGAGCAGTACTTC	CSARGAGGYEQYF
many	TRBD1	TRBV4-1	TRBJ2-3	TGCGCCAGCAGCGTACGGACAGGAAAGTTCACAGATACGCAGTATTTT	CASSVRTGKFTDTQYF
few	.	TRBV6-1	TRBJ2-2	TGTGCCAGCAGAGGGGACACCGGGGAGCTGTTTTTT	CASRGDTGELFF
many	TRBD2	TRBV6-2/TRBV6-3	TRBJ2-1	TGTGCCAGCAGGTTTGGGACTAGCGGGGGCAATGAGCAGTTCTTC	CASRFGTSGGNEQFF
many	TRBD2	TRBV7-9	TRBJ2-1	TGTGCCAGCAGCTTGGGGACTAGCGGGAGGGATGAGCAGTTCTTC	CASSLGTSGRDEQFF
many	.	TRBV7-3	TRBJ2-3	TGTGCCAGCAGCCCCGGGACGACTAGCACAGATACGCAGTATTTT	CASSPGTTSTDTQYF
many	.	TRBV2	TRBJ1-1	TGTGCCAGCAGTGTGGGGGGGCTGAACACTGAAGCTTTCTTT	CASSVGGLNTEAFF
.	.	TRBV25-1	TRBJ1-1	TGTGCCCGAGTCGCCACGAACACTGAAGCTTTCTTT	CARVATNTEAFF
many	TRBD1	TRBV12-3/TRBV12-4	TRBJ2-1	TGTGCCAGCAATTCCCAGCCGGGACAGATCAATGAGCAGTTCTTC	CASNSQPGQINEQFF
few	TRBD2	TRBV27	TRBJ2-5	TGTGCCAGCAGCCTGGGGCTAGCGGGGAACCAAGAGACCCAGTACTTC	CASSLGLAGNQETQYF
few	.	TRBV5-1	TRBJ2-1	TGCGCCAGCAGCTTGGACCTGCGGGGGCAGTTCTTC	CASSLDLRGQFF
many	.	TRBV7-2	TRBJ2-5	TGTGCCAGCAGTCTATTCCGGGACACATTCCAAGAGACCCAGTACTTC	CASSLFRDTFQETQYF
many	TRBD2	TRBV4-3	TRBJ2-3	TGCGCCAGCAGCCAAGGCACTAGCGGGATTACCGATACGCAGTATTTT	CASSQGTSGITDTQYF